This T cell receptor (beta chain) derives from a study of CD8 T cells in ankylosing spondylitis. This CDR3 has 15 residues. V lost 6 bases to trimming and J lost 7 bases; unmatched junction nucleotides: 7. Germline V CDR1 and CDR2: MNHNS, SASEGT. Findings and limits, study-wide: Some motif variants were previously reported in reactive arthritis synovial fluid and blood. It appeared that ankylosing spondylitis blood was characterized by a TCR beta motif of roughly 8 highly homologous variants.

Only a few counts were recorded for this clonotype. Its antigen is currently unknown. By quantitative 5'-RACE with molecular barcodes, the TCR beta libraries were made. TCRdb re-analysed the 5' RACE reads in MiXCR, keeping a single row per CDR3 protein. Here the sample spans fewer than 500,000 distinct CDR3 sequences, 26% being singletons. This chain uses TRBV6-1 with TRBJ2-5; TRBD2 agrees at 14 bases. This TCR came from a male donor with ankylosing spondylitis. Material for sequencing was blood, either unsorted or a sorted T cell fraction (not recorded which). The CDR3 protein is CASRGTSGRRGTQYF. The CDR3 coding sequence is TGTGCCAGCAGGGGGACTAGCGGGAGAAGGGGGACCCAGTACTTC.